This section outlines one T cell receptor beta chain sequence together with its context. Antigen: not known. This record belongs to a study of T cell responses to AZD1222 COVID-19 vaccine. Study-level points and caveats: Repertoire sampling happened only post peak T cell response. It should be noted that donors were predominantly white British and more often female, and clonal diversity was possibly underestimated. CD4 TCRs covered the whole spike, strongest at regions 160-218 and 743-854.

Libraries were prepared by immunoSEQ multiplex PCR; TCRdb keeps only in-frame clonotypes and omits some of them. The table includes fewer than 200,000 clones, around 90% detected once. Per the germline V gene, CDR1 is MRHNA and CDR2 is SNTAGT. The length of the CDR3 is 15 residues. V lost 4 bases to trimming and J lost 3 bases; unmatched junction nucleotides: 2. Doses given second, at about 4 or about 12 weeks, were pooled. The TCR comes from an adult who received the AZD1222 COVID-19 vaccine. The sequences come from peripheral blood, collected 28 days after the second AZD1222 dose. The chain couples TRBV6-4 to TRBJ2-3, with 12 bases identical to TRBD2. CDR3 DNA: TGTGCCAGCAGTGCCCTAGCGGGGGGGACAGATACGCAGTATTTT. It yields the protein CASSALAGGTDTQYF.